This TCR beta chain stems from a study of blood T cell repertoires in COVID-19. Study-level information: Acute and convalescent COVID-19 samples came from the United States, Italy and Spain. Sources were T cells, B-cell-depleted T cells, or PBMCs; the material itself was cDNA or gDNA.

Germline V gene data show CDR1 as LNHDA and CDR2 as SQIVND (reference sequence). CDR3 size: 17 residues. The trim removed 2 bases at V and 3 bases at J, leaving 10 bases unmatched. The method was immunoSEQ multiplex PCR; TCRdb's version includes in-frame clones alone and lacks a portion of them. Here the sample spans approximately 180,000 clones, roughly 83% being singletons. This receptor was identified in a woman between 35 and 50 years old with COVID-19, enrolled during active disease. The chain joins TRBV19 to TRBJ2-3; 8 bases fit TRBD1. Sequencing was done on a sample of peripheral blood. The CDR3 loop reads CASSIIRTGPGTDTQYF. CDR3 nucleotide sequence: TGTGCCAGTAGTATAATCCGGACAGGGCCCGGGACAGATACGCAGTATTTT.